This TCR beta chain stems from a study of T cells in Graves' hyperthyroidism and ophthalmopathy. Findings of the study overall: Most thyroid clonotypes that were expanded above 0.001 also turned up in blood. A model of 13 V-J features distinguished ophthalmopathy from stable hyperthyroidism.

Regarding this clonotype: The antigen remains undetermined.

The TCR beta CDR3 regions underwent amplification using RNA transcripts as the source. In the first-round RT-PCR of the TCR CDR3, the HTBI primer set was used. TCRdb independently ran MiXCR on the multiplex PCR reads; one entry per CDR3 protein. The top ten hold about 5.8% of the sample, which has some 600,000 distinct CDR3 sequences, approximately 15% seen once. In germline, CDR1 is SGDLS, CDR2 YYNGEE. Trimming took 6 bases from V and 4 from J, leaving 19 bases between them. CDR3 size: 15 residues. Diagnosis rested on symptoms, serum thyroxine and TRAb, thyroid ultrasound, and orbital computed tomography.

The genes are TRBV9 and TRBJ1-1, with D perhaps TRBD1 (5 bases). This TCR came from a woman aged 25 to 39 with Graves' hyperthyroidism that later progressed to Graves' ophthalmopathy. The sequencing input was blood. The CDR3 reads CASNDSRGEGTEAFF. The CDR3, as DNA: TGTGCCAGCAACGATTCAAGAGGGGAGGGCACTGAAGCTTTCTTT. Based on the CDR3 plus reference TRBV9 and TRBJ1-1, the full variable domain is DSGVTQTPKHLITATGQRVTLRCSPRSGDLSVYWYQQSLDQGLQFLIQYYNGEERAKGNILERFSAQQFPDLHSELNLSSLELGDSALYFCASNDSRGEGTEAFFGQGTRLTVV.